Following are 18 T cell receptor beta chains from one sample sequenced in a study of identical twins. In TCRdb, the 5' RACE reads were re-called with MiXCR into one record per CDR3 protein. Among approximately 410,000 distinct CDR3 sequences, less than 20% were seen once, and the ten largest hold 10% to 15%. Sequencing was done on a sample of naive T cells sorted from blood. Every receptor here comes from a man aged 45-65 years in good health.

The chain combines TRBV6-2 or TRBV6-3 with TRBJ2-5; 7 bases map to TRBD2. Germline loops: CDR1 MNHEY, CDR2 SVGEGT. V lost 7 bases and J lost 5; bases outside the gene matches: 10. This CDR3 is 14 amino acids long. The CDR3 reads CASNLGGVGETQYF. CDR3 in DNA: TGTGCCAGCAATCTGGGAGGGGTAGGGGAGACCCAGTACTTC.

In its sample, this clonotype was seen a few times. This chain links TRBV29-1 with TRBJ2-2; D perhaps matches TRBD1 (5 bases). V gave up 6 bases and J gave up 0 bases, with 11 bases separating them. This CDR3 region has 14 residues. CDR1 and CDR2 (germline): SQVTM, ANQGSEA. Written as DNA, the CDR3 is TGCAGCGTGGCGGACACCGCGAACACCGGGGAGCTGTTTTTT. Its protein is CSVADTANTGELFF.

This chain joins TRBV5-5 and TRBJ2-7; possible D gene TRBD2, 6 bases. Germline assignment: CDR1 SGHKS and CDR2 YYEKEE (reference sequence). There are 15 residues in the CDR3. Trimming cost V 4 bases and J 3 bases, with 17 bases left between them. The chain's CDR3 is CASSNTRTGGYEQYF. DNA for the CDR3: TGTGCCAGCAGCAATACTCGTACCGGGGGCTACGAGCAGTACTTC.

The chain carries TRBV7-8 and TRBJ2-5; 12 positions agree with TRBD2. Germline CDR1 is SGHVS and CDR2 is FQNEAQ. Trimming removed 0 bases from V and 4 bases from J; junction bases left unmatched: 15. The CDR3 extends over 20 amino acids. In DNA, the CDR3 is TGTGCCAGCAGCTTAGCTGTGGCTTTTGGGCTAGCGGGAGGGCGAGAGACCCAGTACTTC. Translated, it gives CASSLAVAFGLAGGRETQYF.

Ten or more counts support this clonotype. J is TRBJ2-3 and V is TRBV7-2; D is ambiguous. Germline V gene sequence: CDR1 SGHTA, CDR2 FQGNSA. This CDR3 spans 14 amino acids. Trimming pared 2 bases from V and 2 bases from J, leaving 8 bases between. The CDR3 DNA follows: TGTGCCAGCAGCTTACAAAGTTTCACAGATACGCAGTATTTT. Its translation: CASSLQSFTDTQYF.

This chain links TRBV20-1 with TRBJ2-3; 8 positions agree with TRBD2. The V segment lost 7 bases and the J segment 3 bases; nucleotides outside the gene matches: 9. CDR1 and CDR2 (germline): DFQATT, SNEGSKA (reference sequence). The CDR3 is 14 amino acids. The CDR3 reads CSGGRAGETDTQYF. In nucleotides, the CDR3 is TGCAGTGGGGGGCGAGCGGGAGAGACAGATACGCAGTATTTT.

This clonotype was detected only a few times. The chain employs TRBV7-2 and TRBJ2-5; TRBD2 matches at 7 bases. Unmatched junction bases numbered 14, after V lost 5 bases and J lost 5 bases. Germline lookup yields CDR1 SGHTA and CDR2 FQGNSA. The length of the CDR3 is 16 residues. As DNA, the CDR3 is TGTGCCAGCAGCCAAGAAGGGACTAACCTCGGGGAGACCCAGTACTTC. Translating gives CASSQEGTNLGETQYF.

The chain couples TRBV4-3 to TRBJ2-3; D not certain. CDR1 and CDR2 (germline): LGHNA, YSLEER. V was clipped by 1 base and J by 2 bases, with 10 bases between them. The CDR3 is 15 residues long. The CDR3 protein is CASSQVGPTTDTQYF. CDR3 coding DNA: TGCGCCAGCAGCCAAGTTGGGCCCACCACAGATACGCAGTATTTT.

This clonotype was seen only a few times. The J gene is TRBJ2-5, the V gene TRBV7-2, with TRBD2 identical over 9 bases. Germline CDR1 and CDR2: SGHTA and FQGNSA. The CDR3 totals 16 residues. J gave up 2 bases and V 1 base, and 5 bases lay outside the gene matches. The CDR3 DNA follows: TGTGCCAGCAGCTTAGGCAGCGGGGGGATACAAGAGACCCAGTACTTC. This gives the protein CASSLGSGGIQETQYF.

This chain joins TRBV28 and TRBJ2-7, with 10 bases aligning to TRBD1. V trimming: 7 bases; J trimming: 3 bases; junction bases outside the gene matches: 12. The CDR3 length is 16 residues. The germline V gene encodes CDR1 MDHEN and CDR2 SYDVKM. Here the CDR3 reads CASTITGTGAFYEQYF. Written as DNA, the CDR3 is TGTGCCAGCACCATTACCGGGACAGGGGCCTTCTACGAGCAGTACTTC.

This clonotype showed up just a few times. The V and J genes are TRBV7-9 and TRBJ2-2; D gene uncertain. This CDR3 has 16 residues. CDR1 SEHNR and CDR2 FQNEAQ come from the germline V gene (reference sequence). V was pared by 1 base and J by 0 bases, with 9 bases between. This chain's CDR3 is CASSLVISANTGELFF. The CDR3 region has the DNA TGTGCCAGCAGCTTAGTTATTAGTGCGAACACCGGGGAGCTGTTTTTT.

The CDR3 nucleotides read TGTGCCAGCAGTGAGTCTCCGGGACAGGGGACATACAATGAGCAGTTCTTC. Translation gives CASSESPGQGTYNEQFF. The chain has TRBV25-1 and TRBJ2-1, with TRBD1 matching over 10 bases. J lost 4 bases, V lost 3 bases, and 9 bases had no gene match. CDR1 is MGHDK and CDR2 is SYGVNS in the germline V gene. There are 17 residues in the CDR3. Full variable domain (outside the CDR3, taken from reference TRBV25-1 and TRBJ2-1): EADIYQTPRYLVIGTGKKITLECSQTMGHDKMYWYQQDPGMELHLIHYSYGVNSTEKGDLSSESTVSRIRTEHFPLTLESARPSHTSQYLCASSESPGQGTYNEQFFGPGTRLTVL.

The chain carries TRBV5-6 and TRBJ2-7; D remains ambiguous. Between the trimmed V and J ends, which lost 3 bases and 4 bases, there was a span of 17 bases. The CDR3 runs to 15 residues. CDR1 and CDR2 (germline): SGHDT, YYEEEE. DNA of the CDR3: TGTGCCAGCAGCTACGGACGGAGTAATTCGTACGAGCAGTACTTC. Translating gives CASSYGRSNSYEQYF. Combining the CDR3 with reference TRBV5-6 and TRBJ2-7 gives the whole variable domain DAGVTQSPTHLIKTRGQQVTLRCSPKSGHDTVSWYQQALGQGPQFIFQYYEEEERQRGNFPDRFSGHQFPNYSSELNVNALLLGDSALYLCASSYGRSNSYEQYFGPGTRLTVT.

About this clonotype itself: One base away lies a much larger clone, so this may be a sequencing read error. J is TRBJ1-6 and V is TRBV7-9; D is possibly TRBD1 (6 bases). This CDR3 comprises 17 residues. Looked up from germline, CDR1 is SEHNR and CDR2 is FQNEAQ (reference sequence). CDR3 in DNA: TGTGCCAGCAGCTTAGCGCCGGCGGGGGGCTATAATTCACCCTTCCACTTT. It translates to CASSLAPAGGYNSPFHF.

The chain employs TRBV6-2 or TRBV6-3 and TRBJ2-3; D may match TRBD1 or TRBD2 (5 bases each). The CDR3 is 22 residues long. Germline values: CDR1 MNHEY, CDR2 SVGEGT. The V gene lost 0 bases and the J gene lost 1 base, with 29 bases spanning the gap. CDR3: CASSYSELDNTEVFFGTDTQYF. The CDR3 DNA reads TGTGCCAGCAGTTACTCGGAACTGGACAACACGGAGGTCTTTTTCGGCACAGATACGCAGTATTTT.

The V gene is TRBV27, the J gene TRBJ2-1; D remains unclear. The CDR3 spans 11 residues. V lost 4 bases, J lost 6 bases, and 4 bases lay in between. The V gene's germline CDR1 is MNHEY and CDR2 SMNVEV (reference sequence). The CDR3 nucleotides are TGTGCCAGCAGTTGGTTCAATGAGCAGTTCTTC. It codes for CASSWFNEQFF.

The chain couples TRBV28 to TRBJ1-1, with a weak D call TRBD1 (6 bases). Trimming shortened V by 3 bases and J by 9 bases, and 23 bases separated the two germline ends. The CDR3 is made up of 16 amino acids. The germline CDR1 and CDR2 sequences are MDHEN and SYDVKM. DNA of the CDR3: TGTGCCAGCAGTTTTCCCAACGTTCCGGGACAATTGAAAGCTTTCTTT. It is translated as CASSFPNVPGQLKAFF.

The V and J genes are TRBV6-2 or TRBV6-3 and TRBJ2-6; D uncertain. The CDR3 consists of 18 residues. Germline V CDR1 and CDR2: MNHEY, SVGEGT. V was clipped by 0 bases and J by 0 bases, with 12 bases between them. The CDR3 loop reads CASSYSAGSHSGANVLTF. Here the CDR3 DNA reads TGTGCCAGCAGTTACTCGGCAGGCTCACACTCTGGGGCCAACGTCCTGACTTTC.